Given below is one TCR beta chain in context. Its antigen is as yet unknown. The sample is drawn from a study of CD8+ T cells in alopecia areata. The study's findings and limits: Tofacitinib significantly decreased scalp clonality and expanded CD8+ clones among top 100. Sequencing of scalp samples also includes resident alphabeta T cells from normal skin.

V trimming: 6 bases; J trimming: 5 bases; junction bases outside the gene matches: 6. CDR1 is SQVTM, CDR2 ANQGSEA, per germline. There are 13 residues in the CDR3. The treatment is: oral pan-JAK inhibitor, 5-10 mg twice daily. It was from alopecia areata patients that lesional scalp punch biopsies and peripheral blood were collected. Following RNA extraction, reverse transcription yielded cDNA that acted as the sequencing template. Repertoires were generated with immunoSEQ multiplex PCR, while TCRdb's copy carries only in-frame clones and drops some. The table lists around 270,000 clones, roughly 60% of them singletons, with less than 2% in the top ten.

The sequenced sample was CD4+ T cells sorted from blood, obtained at week 24, from a patient treated with tofacitinib. This receptor was taken from a human donor with alopecia areata. The chain employs TRBV29-1 and TRBJ1-4, with 7 nucleotides matching TRBD1. For the CDR3, the DNA is TGCAGCGTGATGACAGGGTTAAATGAAAAACTGTTTTTT. Its protein is CSVMTGLNEKLFF.